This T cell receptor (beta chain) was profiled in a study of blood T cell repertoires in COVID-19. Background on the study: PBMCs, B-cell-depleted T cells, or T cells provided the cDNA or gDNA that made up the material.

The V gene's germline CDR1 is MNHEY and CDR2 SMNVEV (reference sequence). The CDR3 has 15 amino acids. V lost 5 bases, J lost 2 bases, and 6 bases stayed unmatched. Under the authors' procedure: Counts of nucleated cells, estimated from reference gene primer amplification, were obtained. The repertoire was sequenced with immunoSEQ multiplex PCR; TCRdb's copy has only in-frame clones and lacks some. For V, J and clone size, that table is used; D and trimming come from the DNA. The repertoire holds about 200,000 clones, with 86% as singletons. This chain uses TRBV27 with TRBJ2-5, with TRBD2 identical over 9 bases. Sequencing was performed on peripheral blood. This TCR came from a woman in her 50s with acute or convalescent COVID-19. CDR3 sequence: CASSPETSGQETQYF. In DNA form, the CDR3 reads TGTGCCAGCAGTCCAGAGACTAGCGGACAAGAGACCCAGTACTTC.